This T cell receptor beta chain originates from a study of neurological immune-mediated disorders. Points from the study as a whole: None of the CDR3 amino acid sequences found in expanded clones was shared across subjects. This suggests that the TCR-beta repertoires were private in all groups. Multiple sclerosis, the disease with the least TCR clonal expansion, fell below healthy controls, whereas HTLV-1-associated myelopathy showed the most.

J lost 9 bases, V lost 6 bases, and 17 bases had no gene match. The CDR3 runs 16 residues. Germline V gene lookup returns CDR1 SQVTM and CDR2 ANQGSEA. The cDNA came from 5'RACE with 10-nucleotide random UMIs. Via MiXCR, TCRdb re-called the 5' RACE reads, giving one row per CDR3 protein. The data show over 55,000 distinct CDR3 sequences, with more than 7.5% seen just once and 12% held by the top ten. As for time point: longitudinal time-point 2. Unsorted libraries were generated from 2 million PBMCs held at -80 degrees C. Regarding this clonotype: Its antigen is unknown. Just one base apart from a much larger clone, this may be a read error. The conserved phenylalanine or tryptophan normally closing the CDR3 is absent here, so this likely arose from a read error.

Specimen: PBMCs. The chain combines TRBV29-1 with TRBJ2-1, with TRBD2 identical over 10 bases. The sequence was obtained from a man in his thirties or forties in good health. This chain's CDR3 is CSVNLAGVLTTGEQFV. In nucleotides, the CDR3 is TGCAGCGTGAATCTAGCGGGAGTACTTACAACGGGTGAGCAGTTCGTC.